The 22 T cell receptor beta chains listed next were all sequenced from one sample in a study of cytomegalovirus exposure and HLA in healthy donors (dated by TCRdb to the late 2010s). Library generation was performed with the immunoSEQ multiplex PCR assay. The multiplex PCR relied on a mix of 60 forward primers for TCR Vbeta segments and 13 reverse primers for TCR Jbeta segments. TCRdb's version of the immuneACCESS table is confined to in-frame rearrangements and falls short of the full clone set. An unresolved V gene accounts for under half of the shortfall where checked; the remainder is of unknown origin. Recorded for this sample are more than 150,000 clones; 65% to 85% of them occurred a single time. Around 1.4% of the sample is held by the ten biggest clonotypes. Sequenced sample: PBMCs. The receptors derive from a girl between 5 and 17 years old in good health and CMV-seropositive.

The gene calls are TRBV7-2 and TRBJ2-3, with D maybe TRBD2 (6 bases). The CDR3 is 14 residues long. In germline, CDR1 is SGHTA, CDR2 FQGNSA. V lost 5 bases and J 0 bases, leaving 9 bases between the germline ends. CDR3 sequence (DNA): TGTGCCAGCAGCCCGGGACTCAGCACAGATACGCAGTATTTT. It is translated as CASSPGLSTDTQYF.

The V and J genes are TRBV7-9 and TRBJ2-7; 9 bases line up with TRBD1. After removal of 6 bases from V and 3 bases from J, the junction contained 6 bases not matched to a gene. CDR1 is SEHNR and CDR2 is FQNEAQ in the germline V gene (reference sequence). The CDR3 runs 14 residues. The DNA for the CDR3 is TGTGCCAGCAGAGCGGACAGGGGAAGCTACGAGCAGTACTTC. Protein: CASRADRGSYEQYF.

J is TRBJ2-5 and V is TRBV11-3; 8 bases fit TRBD1. Germline CDR1 SGHNT, CDR2 YENEEA. The CDR3 is 15 residues long. V trimming: 1 base; J trimming: 0 bases; junction bases outside the gene matches: 1. The CDR3 spells CASSLGQGYQETQYF. DNA of the CDR3: TGTGCCAGCAGCTTAGGACAGGGGTACCAAGAGACCCAGTACTTC.

The chain recombines TRBV13 with TRBJ2-3; tentative D call: TRBD2 (5 bases). The CDR3 has 15 residues. V was clipped by 1 base and J by 6 bases, with 14 bases between them. Germline V lookup: CDR1 PRHDT, CDR2 FYEKMQ (reference sequence). This CDR3 is CASSLEEGVEDTQYF. The CDR3, as DNA: TGTGCCAGCAGCTTAGAAGAGGGAGTAGAGGATACGCAGTATTTT.

CDR3 region: CASSLVGGNEAFF. CDR3 in DNA: TGCGCCAGCAGCTTGGTTGGCGGAAATGAAGCTTTCTTT. This chain links TRBV5-1 with TRBJ1-1; D remains ambiguous. Trimming left V 0 bases short and J 7 bases short, with 10 bases between. CDR1 and CDR2 (germline): SGHRS, YFSETQ. This CDR3 spans 13 amino acids.

V usage is TRBV6-5 and J usage is TRBJ2-3; D may be TRBD1 (5 bases). This CDR3 is built from 16 residues. Germline loops: CDR1 MNHEY, CDR2 SVGAGI. Trimming took off 4 bases at V and 2 bases at J, with 16 bases between the two ends. CDR3 sequence reads: CASSFPTAYFTDTQYF. The DNA for the CDR3 is TGTGCCAGCAGTTTTCCGACAGCCTATTTCACAGATACGCAGTATTTT.

The V call is TRBV30, the J call TRBJ2-1; 11 bases are shared with TRBD1. The CDR3 length is 13 residues. The V segment lost 4 bases and the J segment 7 bases; nucleotides outside the gene matches: 3. Germline V gene lookup returns CDR1 GTSNPN and CDR2 SVGIG (reference sequence). CDR3 nucleotides: TGTGCCTGGACCGGGACAGGGGGTAATGAGCAGTTCTTC. Residues: CAWTGTGGNEQFF.

V gene TRBV25-1 combines with J gene TRBJ2-6; D not resolved. Germline values: CDR1 MGHDK, CDR2 SYGVNS. The germline V and J ends were trimmed by 8 bases and 0 bases, with 8 bases remaining between them. The CDR3 runs 14 residues. The CDR3, as DNA: TGTGCCAGCGCCGGTTACTCTGGGGCCAACGTCCTGACTTTC. It encodes CASAGYSGANVLTF.

This chain uses TRBV30 with TRBJ2-7; perhaps TRBD2 as D (6 bases). The germline V gene has CDR1 GTSNPN and CDR2 SVGIG (reference sequence). The V gene lost 5 bases and the J gene lost 5 bases, with 16 bases spanning the gap. CDR3 length equals 13 residues. In DNA form, the CDR3 reads TGTGCCTGGGCTGGGGACTTTTACCACGAGCAGTACTTC. As protein: CAWAGDFYHEQYF.

The chain carries TRBV6-1 and TRBJ1-5; weak D call: TRBD1 (5 bases). V was trimmed by 5 bases and J by 7 bases, leaving 15 bases between them. CDR1 and CDR2 (germline): MNHNS, SASEGT. The CDR3 has 14 amino acids. CDR3: CASSSSRQNQPQHF. Written as DNA, the CDR3 is TGTGCCAGCAGTTCGTCGAGACAGAACCAGCCCCAGCATTTT.

The rearrangement links TRBV30 to TRBJ1-1; the match to TRBD1 covers 8 bases. Germline values: CDR1 GTSNPN, CDR2 SVGIG (reference sequence). CDR3 length equals 14 residues. Losses at the gene ends were 3 bases for V and 6 bases for J; bases not matched to a gene: 9. CDR3 loop: CAWSLGQGRAEAFF. The CDR3 nucleotides read TGTGCCTGGAGCCTTGGACAGGGAAGGGCTGAAGCTTTCTTT.

Concerning this clone: Other DNA sequences from this sample encode an identical CDR3 as well. V is TRBV7-9 and J is TRBJ1-1; possible D gene TRBD1, 6 bases. Germline loops: CDR1 SEHNR, CDR2 FQNEAQ (reference sequence). V gave up 5 bases and J gave up 1 base, with 8 bases separating them. The CDR3 runs to 13 residues. CDR3 region: CASSNRENTEAFF. The CDR3 DNA reads as TGTGCCAGCAGCAACAGGGAGAACACTGAAGCTTTCTTT.

V usage is TRBV2 and J usage is TRBJ2-5, with D tentatively TRBD2 (5 bases). V was trimmed by 7 bases and J by 4 bases, leaving 13 bases between them. Germline V gene lookup returns CDR1 SNHLY and CDR2 FYNNEI. The CDR3 consists of 13 residues. This CDR3 reads CASTAPAGETQYF. The CDR3 coding sequence is TGTGCCAGCACCGCCCCGGCGGGAGAGACCCAGTACTTC. The full variable domain, rest sourced from reference TRBV2 and TRBJ2-5, is EPEVTQTPSHQVTQMGQEVILRCVPISNHLYFYWYRQILGQKVEFLVSFYNNEISEKSEIFDDQFSVERPDGSNFTLKIRSTKLEDSAMYFCASTAPAGETQYFGPGTRLLVL.

The genes are TRBV5-1 and TRBJ2-1, with TRBD2 matching 8 bases. Germline CDR1 reads SGHRS; CDR2 reads YFSETQ. The ends lost 1 base at V and 1 base at J; junction bases unmatched: 7. The CDR3 loop spans 17 amino acids. The CDR3 DNA reads as TGCGCCAGCAGCTTGATGGCTAGCGGGCAATCCTACAATGAGCAGTTCTTC. Translated, it gives CASSLMASGQSYNEQFF.

The chain carries TRBV5-1 and TRBJ1-1; a weak D match, TRBD1 (6 bases). The CDR3 runs to 14 residues. In germline, CDR1 is SGHRS, CDR2 YFSETQ. V shed 0 bases and J shed 4 bases, with 10 bases lying between them. CDR3 region: CASSLEGVGTEAFF. CDR3 bases: TGCGCCAGCAGCTTGGAGGGGGTAGGCACTGAAGCTTTCTTT.

The chain carries TRBV2 and TRBJ2-7, with unresolved D. V was trimmed by 2 bases and J by 2 bases, leaving 4 bases between them. The CDR3 loop spans 12 amino acids. Germline-derived CDR1 and CDR2 are SNHLY and FYNNEI. Here the CDR3 DNA reads TGTGCCAGCAGTGAAACAGCCTACGAGCAGTACTTC. Protein product: CASSETAYEQYF.

The V gene is TRBV4-3, the J gene TRBJ2-7; a possible D gene is TRBD1 (6 bases). The CDR3 runs to 15 residues. V was shortened by 2 bases and J by 3 bases, with 14 bases between the two germline ends. The germline CDR1 and CDR2 sequences are LGHNA and YSLEER. CDR3 region: CASSQRTGHIYEQYF. In nucleotides, the CDR3 is TGCGCCAGCAGCCAACGTACGGGACACATCTACGAGCAGTACTTC.

The chain carries TRBV10-3 and TRBJ1-3; possibly TRBD1 for D (5 bases). This CDR3 comprises 12 residues. Trimming pared 7 bases from V and 2 bases from J, leaving 6 bases between. The germline V gene has CDR1 ENHRY and CDR2 SYGVKD. The DNA for the CDR3 is TGTGCCATCATGACAGCTGGAAACACCATATATTTT. Encoded protein: CAIMTAGNTIYF.

The chain is built from TRBV27 and TRBJ1-2, with 8 bases matching TRBD1. V lost 1 base and J lost 6; bases outside the gene matches: 4. The V gene's germline CDR1 is MNHEY and CDR2 SMNVEV (reference sequence). CDR3 size: 14 residues. In nucleotides, the CDR3 is TGTGCCAGCAGTTTATATCGGACAGGGAATGGCTACACCTTC. Translated: CASSLYRTGNGYTF.

This CDR3 reads CASSYLGQGGGYTF. The CDR3 coding sequence is TGTGCCAGCAGTTACCTGGGACAGGGGGGCGGCTACACCTTC. The chain combines TRBV6-5 with TRBJ1-2; TRBD1 agrees at 11 bases. The CDR3 covers 14 residues. The germline V gene encodes CDR1 MNHEY and CDR2 SVGAGI. The V gene end was trimmed by 2 bases and the J gene end by 8 bases; junction bases not matched to a gene: 4.

This chain joins TRBV5-4 and TRBJ2-7; D might be TRBD2 (5 bases). The germline V gene encodes CDR1 SGHNT and CDR2 YYREEE (reference sequence). The CDR3 extends over 14 amino acids. Trimming left V 5 bases short and J 3 bases short, with 15 bases between. CDR3 coding DNA: TGTGCCAGCAGTTCTCCGGGATATTTCTACGAGCAGTACTTC. It translates to CASSSPGYFYEQYF.

The CDR3 nucleotides are TGTGCCAGCAGCTTAGTAGAGGGGGCGGATGGCTACACCTTC. Residues: CASSLVEGADGYTF. The chain employs TRBV7-7 and TRBJ1-2, with TRBD1 identical over 7 bases. Trimming took 1 base from V and 6 from J; bases not matched to a gene: 5. From germline, CDR1 is SSHAT and CDR2 FNYEAQ (reference sequence). The CDR3 consists of 14 residues.